This T cell receptor beta chain was retrieved from a study of blood T cells in healthy people across ages. The CDR3 totals 11 residues. V lost 8 bases, J lost 14 bases, and 16 bases lay in between. Germline V gene sequence: CDR1 MNHNY, CDR2 SVGAGI (reference sequence). Healthy Caucasian individuals from Russia aged about 6 to 90 served as donors. In this sample, this clonotype turned up a few times. Its antigen is as yet unknown. Overall study findings and caveats: Conclusively comparing naive with antigen-experienced cells was impossible with unsorted PBMCs.

A second PCR of roughly 7 to 11 cycles used a sample-barcoded 5' primer and a J-beta primer mix. TCRdb itself ran the 5' RACE reads through MiXCR, one entry per CDR3 protein. This table holds some 1.5 million distinct CDR3 sequences, 28% found once. This TCR came from a woman in her thirties in good health. The chain carries TRBV6-6 and TRBJ2-1, with D perhaps TRBD2 (8 bases). Sample: blood. CDR3 loop: CASGTAGAKFF. In DNA, the CDR3 is TGTGCCAGCGGGACAGCGGGAGCGAAGTTCTTC.